A single T cell receptor beta chain is shown here with its context. Its antigen is currently not known. There are no base qualities to consult, and no much larger clone falls within one base. Peripheral blood CD8+ and CD4+ T cells from healthy donors, Susac syndrome patients and multiple sclerosis patients were profiled using high-throughput TCR beta sequencing. The multiple sclerosis controls were treatment-naive patients whose relapsing-remitting disease, either stable or active, fulfilled the revised McDonald criteria. Bulk CD8+ and CD4+ T cells were purified magnetically by negative isolation, whereas CD8+ TEMRA cells were enriched by FACS. Blood was drawn into EDTA tubes, processed within 24 hours, and PBMCs were isolated by density gradient centrifugation. PBMCs intended for TCR sequencing were cryopreserved in liquid nitrogen and were subsequently thawed in a 37 degrees C water bath. Purity of sorted or isolated CD4+, CD8+ and CD8+ TEMRA cells was at least 90%.

CDR1 and CDR2 (SQVTM, ANQGSEA) derive from the germline V gene. Trimming at the junction amounts to 8 bases on V and 1 base on J, and the germline ends lie 17 bases apart. Reading from cysteine to phenylalanine, the CDR3 counts 14 amino acids. Left in the record is the CDR3 DNA by itself, 42 bases read in frame from the first base. RNA was extracted with the RNeasy kit and 0.5 to 1 ug was reverse transcribed using random hexamers. The immunoSEQ multiplex PCR assay, which covers 54 Vbeta and 13 Jbeta segments, was used to amplify TCR beta CDR3 regions. PCR amplification bias was corrected using a synthetic template baseline for primer optimization and computational correction. The paper's data handling went like this. Reads were assigned to V, D and J genes according to IMGT and analyzed in immunoSEQ Analyzer, with only productive sequences retained. Clonality was computed as one minus Shannon entropy normalized by log2 of the number of productive unique sequences. Public and private clones were assessed among the 100 most prevalent clones of each patient and control. Susac-specific clones were defined as absent from healthy and MS cohorts, around 1,000 published viral clones and other ImmuneACCESS disease sequences. In-frame beta chains were kept once TCRdb had trimmed the public reads at Q25 with fastp and called clones with MiXCR. Rows with one shared CDR3 protein collapse into an entry with the most common genes and DNA. The V and J calls come from TCRdb's annotation, not from the publication. A total of 150,000 to 200,000 distinct CDR3 sequences appear in this sample, roughly 92% of them only once. The leading ten clones occupy more than 0.08% of the sample.

The data were taken from a study of CD8 T cells in Susac syndrome (dated by TCRdb to the late 2010s). In terms of the full investigation: The study used repertoire sequencing to test whether antigen drove CD8+ T cell activation and differentiation in Susac syndrome.

Study-level results and caveats: The number of individuals in the TCR sequencing and HLA analysis was recognized as being relatively small.

Sequencing used CD4+ T cells from PBMCs. This receptor was obtained from a human donor with multiple sclerosis. The V and J genes are TRBV29-1 and TRBJ1-1; the D gene is not confidently resolved. CDR3 sequence: CSTIRDTENTEAFF. The nucleotide sequence is TGCAGCACTATCCGCGACACCGAGAACACTGAAGCTTTCTTT.